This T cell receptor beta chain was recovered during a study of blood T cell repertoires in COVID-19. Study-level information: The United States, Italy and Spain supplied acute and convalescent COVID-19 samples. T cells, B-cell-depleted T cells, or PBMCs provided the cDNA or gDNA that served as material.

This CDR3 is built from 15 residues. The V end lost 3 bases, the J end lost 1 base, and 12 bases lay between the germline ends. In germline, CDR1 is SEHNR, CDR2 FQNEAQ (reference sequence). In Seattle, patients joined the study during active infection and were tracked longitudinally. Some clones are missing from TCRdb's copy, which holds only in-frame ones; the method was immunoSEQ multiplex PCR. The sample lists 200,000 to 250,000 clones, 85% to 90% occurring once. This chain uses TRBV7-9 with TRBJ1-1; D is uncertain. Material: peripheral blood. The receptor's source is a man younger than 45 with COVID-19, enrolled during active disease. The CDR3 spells CASSLGASANTEAFF. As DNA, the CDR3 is TGTGCCAGCAGCTTGGGAGCGTCGGCGAACACTGAAGCTTTCTTT.